This T cell receptor (beta chain) comes out of a study of blood T cells in healthy people across ages. General study findings and limits: In the absence of known donor CMV status, changes in expanded clonotypes were possibly confounded.

The germline V and J ends were trimmed by 9 bases and 8 bases, with 17 bases remaining between them. The germline V gene has CDR1 SGDLS and CDR2 YYNGEE. The CDR3 consists of 13 residues. The second PCR ran about 6 to 12 cycles with a sample-barcoded 5' primer and J-beta primers. TCRdb fed the 5' RACE reads into MiXCR, producing one record per CDR3 protein. The data hold some 760,000 distinct CDR3 sequences, with more than 20% observed a single time. About this clonotype itself: Its target is unknown.

The same data also went into a second study, on T cells of mothers and their children.

Sequenced material: blood. The chain recombines TRBV9 with TRBJ2-2; D is possibly TRBD2 (6 bases). This clonotype originated in a boy younger than 18 in good health. The DNA for the CDR3 is TGTGCCACCTCAACGGGGGACTGGGGGGAGCTGTTTTTT. This gives the protein CATSTGDWGELFF.